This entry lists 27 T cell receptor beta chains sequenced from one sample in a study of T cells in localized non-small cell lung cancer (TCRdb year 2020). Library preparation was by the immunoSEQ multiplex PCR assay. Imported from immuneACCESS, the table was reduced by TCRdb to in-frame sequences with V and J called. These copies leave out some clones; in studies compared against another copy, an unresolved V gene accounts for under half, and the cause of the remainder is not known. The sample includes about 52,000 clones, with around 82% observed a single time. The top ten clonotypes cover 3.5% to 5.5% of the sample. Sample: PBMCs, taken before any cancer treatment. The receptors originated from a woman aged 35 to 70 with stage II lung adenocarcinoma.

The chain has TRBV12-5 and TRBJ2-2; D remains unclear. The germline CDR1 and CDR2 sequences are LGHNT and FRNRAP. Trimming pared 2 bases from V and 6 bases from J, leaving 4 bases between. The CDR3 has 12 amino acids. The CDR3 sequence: CASGLRAGELFF. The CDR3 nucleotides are TGTGCTAGTGGTTTGAGAGCCGGGGAGCTGTTTTTT.

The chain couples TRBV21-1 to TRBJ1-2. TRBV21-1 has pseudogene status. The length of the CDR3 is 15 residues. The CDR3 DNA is TGTGCCAGCAGCTTCCGTGGGGGAGAGGTGAGAGGCTACACCTTC. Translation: CASSFRGGEVRGYTF.

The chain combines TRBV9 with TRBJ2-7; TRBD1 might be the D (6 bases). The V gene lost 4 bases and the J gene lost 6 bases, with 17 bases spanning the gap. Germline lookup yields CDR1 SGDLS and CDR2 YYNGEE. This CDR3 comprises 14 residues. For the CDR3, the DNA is TGTGCCAGCAGCCCCCGGGACACCGGGCCCGAGCAGTACTTC. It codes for CASSPRDTGPEQYF.

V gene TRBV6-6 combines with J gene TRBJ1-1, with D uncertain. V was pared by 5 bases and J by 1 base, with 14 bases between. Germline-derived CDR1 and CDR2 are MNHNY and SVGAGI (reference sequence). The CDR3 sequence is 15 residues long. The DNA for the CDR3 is TGTGCCAGCAGTACCGTGATGGGCAGGAACACTGAAGCTTTCTTT. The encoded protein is CASSTVMGRNTEAFF.

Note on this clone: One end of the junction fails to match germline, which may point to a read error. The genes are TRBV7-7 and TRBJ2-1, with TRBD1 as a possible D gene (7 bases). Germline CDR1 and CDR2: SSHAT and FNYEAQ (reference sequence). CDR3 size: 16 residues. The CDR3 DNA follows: TGTGCTAGCAGCTTAGCGGTCGGGACAGAAAATAATGAGCAGTTCTTC. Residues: CASSLAVGTENNEQFF.

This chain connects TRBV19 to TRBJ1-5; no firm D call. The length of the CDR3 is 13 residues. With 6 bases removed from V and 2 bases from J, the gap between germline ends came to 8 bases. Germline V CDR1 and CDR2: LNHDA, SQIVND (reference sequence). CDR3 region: CASSPVGNQPQHF. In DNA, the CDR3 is TGTGCCAGTAGCCCTGTTGGCAATCAGCCCCAGCATTTT.

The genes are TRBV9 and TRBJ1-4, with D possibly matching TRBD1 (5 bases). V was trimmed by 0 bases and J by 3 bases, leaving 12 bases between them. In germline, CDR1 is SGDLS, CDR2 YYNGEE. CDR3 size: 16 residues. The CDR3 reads CASSVGMGTANEKLFF. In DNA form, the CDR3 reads TGTGCCAGCAGCGTAGGGATGGGGACTGCTAATGAAAAACTGTTTTTT.

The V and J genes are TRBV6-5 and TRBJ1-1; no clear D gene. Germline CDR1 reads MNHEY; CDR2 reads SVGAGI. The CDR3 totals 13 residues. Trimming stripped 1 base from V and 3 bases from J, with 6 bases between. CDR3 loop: CASSYWLDTEAFF. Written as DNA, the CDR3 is TGTGCCAGCAGTTACTGGTTAGACACTGAAGCTTTCTTT.

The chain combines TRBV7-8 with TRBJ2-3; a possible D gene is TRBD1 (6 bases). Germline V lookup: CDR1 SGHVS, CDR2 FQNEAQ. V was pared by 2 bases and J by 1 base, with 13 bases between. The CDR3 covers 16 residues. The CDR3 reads CASSLLGPGGTDTQYF. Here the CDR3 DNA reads TGTGCCAGCAGCTTATTGGGTCCAGGGGGCACAGATACGCAGTATTTT.

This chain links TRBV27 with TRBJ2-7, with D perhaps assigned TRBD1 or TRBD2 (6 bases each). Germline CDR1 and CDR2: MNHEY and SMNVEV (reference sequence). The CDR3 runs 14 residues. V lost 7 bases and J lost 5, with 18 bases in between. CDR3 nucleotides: TGTGCCAGCACCCGTCGGGGGCCCACCGACGAGCAGTACTTC. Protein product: CASTRRGPTDEQYF.

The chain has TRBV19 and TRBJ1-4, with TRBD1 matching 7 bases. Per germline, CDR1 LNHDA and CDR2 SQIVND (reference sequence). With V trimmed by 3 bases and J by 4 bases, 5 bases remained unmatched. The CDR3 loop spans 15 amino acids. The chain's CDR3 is CASSIGTAFNEKLFF. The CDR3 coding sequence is TGTGCCAGTAGTATCGGGACAGCCTTTAATGAAAAACTGTTTTTT.

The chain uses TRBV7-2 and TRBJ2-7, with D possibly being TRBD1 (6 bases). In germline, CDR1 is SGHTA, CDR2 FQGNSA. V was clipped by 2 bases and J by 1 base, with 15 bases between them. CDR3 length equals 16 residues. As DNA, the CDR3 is TGTGCCAGCAGCTTAAGGTCGGCAGGGGCGTCCTACGAGCAGTACTTC. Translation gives CASSLRSAGASYEQYF.

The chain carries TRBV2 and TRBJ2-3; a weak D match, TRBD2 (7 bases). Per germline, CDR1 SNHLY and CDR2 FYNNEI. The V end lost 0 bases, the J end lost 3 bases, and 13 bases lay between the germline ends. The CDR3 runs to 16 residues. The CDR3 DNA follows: TGTGCCAGCAGTGAAGCTAAGGGGGGGGCGACAGATACGCAGTATTTT. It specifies CASSEAKGGATDTQYF.

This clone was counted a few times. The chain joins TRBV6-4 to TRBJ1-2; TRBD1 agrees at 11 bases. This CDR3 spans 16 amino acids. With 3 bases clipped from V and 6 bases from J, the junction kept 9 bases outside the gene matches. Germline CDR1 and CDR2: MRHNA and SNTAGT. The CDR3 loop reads CASSESPGQGGDGYTF. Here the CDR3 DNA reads TGTGCCAGCAGTGAATCCCCGGGACAGGGGGGGGATGGCTACACCTTC.

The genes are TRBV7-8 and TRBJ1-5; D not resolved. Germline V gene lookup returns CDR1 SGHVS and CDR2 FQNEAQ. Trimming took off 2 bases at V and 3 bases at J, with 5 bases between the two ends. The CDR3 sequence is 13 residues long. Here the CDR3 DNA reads TGTGCCAGCAGCTTAAGCCTCAATCAGCCCCAGCATTTT. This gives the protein CASSLSLNQPQHF.

The CDR3 spells CASSFSELTEAFF. DNA for the CDR3: TGTGCCAGCAGCTTCTCAGAGCTGACCGAAGCTTTCTTT. The rearrangement uses TRBV7-2 and TRBJ1-1; D call uncertain. Per germline, CDR1 SGHTA and CDR2 FQGNSA. Trimming shortened V by 3 bases and J by 8 bases, and 13 bases separated the two germline ends. The CDR3 consists of 13 residues.

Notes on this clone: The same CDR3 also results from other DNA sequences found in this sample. CDR3 in amino acids: CASSPGGSNTGELFF. The DNA of the CDR3 is TGTGCCAGCTCACCTGGAGGTAGCAACACCGGGGAGCTGTTTTTT. The gene calls are TRBV18 and TRBJ2-2, with D possibly TRBD2 on 5 matching bases. V lost 3 bases to trimming and J lost 2 bases, with 10 bases between them. The CDR3 is 15 amino acids. The germline V gene has CDR1 KGHSH and CDR2 LQKENI.

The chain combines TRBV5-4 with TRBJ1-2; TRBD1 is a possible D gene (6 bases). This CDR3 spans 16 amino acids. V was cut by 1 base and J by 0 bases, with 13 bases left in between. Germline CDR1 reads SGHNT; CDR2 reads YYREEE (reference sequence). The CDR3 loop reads CASSLQTGGSNYGYTF. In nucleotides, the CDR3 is TGTGCCAGCAGCTTGCAAACCGGGGGCTCTAACTATGGCTACACCTTC.

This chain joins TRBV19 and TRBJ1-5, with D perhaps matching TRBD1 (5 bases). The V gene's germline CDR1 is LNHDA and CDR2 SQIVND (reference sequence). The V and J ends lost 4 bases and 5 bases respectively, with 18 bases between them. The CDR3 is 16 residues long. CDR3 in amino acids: CASSTRTTGPYQPQHF. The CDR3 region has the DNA TGTGCCAGTAGTACCCGCACTACAGGTCCCTATCAGCCCCAGCATTTT.

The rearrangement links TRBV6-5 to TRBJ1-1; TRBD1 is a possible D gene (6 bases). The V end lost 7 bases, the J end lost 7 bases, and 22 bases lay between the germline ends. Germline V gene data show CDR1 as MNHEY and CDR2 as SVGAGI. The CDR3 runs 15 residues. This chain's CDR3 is CASIRLGGLTYEAFF. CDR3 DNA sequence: TGTGCCAGCATTAGACTGGGGGGCCTTACCTATGAAGCTTTCTTT.

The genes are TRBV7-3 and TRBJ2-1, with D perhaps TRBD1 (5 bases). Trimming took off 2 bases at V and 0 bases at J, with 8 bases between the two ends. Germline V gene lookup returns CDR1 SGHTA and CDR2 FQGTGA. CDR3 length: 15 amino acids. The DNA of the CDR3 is TGTGCCAGCAGCTTATATGACAGCTCCTACAATGAGCAGTTCTTC. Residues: CASSLYDSSYNEQFF.

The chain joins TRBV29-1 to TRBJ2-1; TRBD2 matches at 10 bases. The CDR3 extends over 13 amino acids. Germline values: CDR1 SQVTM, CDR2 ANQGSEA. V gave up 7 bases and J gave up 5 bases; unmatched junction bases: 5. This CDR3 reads CSDGAGGNNEQFF. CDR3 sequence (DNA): TGCAGCGATGGAGCGGGGGGGAACAATGAGCAGTTCTTC.

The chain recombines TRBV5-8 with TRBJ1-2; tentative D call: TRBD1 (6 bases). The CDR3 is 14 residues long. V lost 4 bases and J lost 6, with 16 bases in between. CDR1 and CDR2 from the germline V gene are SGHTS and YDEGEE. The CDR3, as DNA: TGTGCCAGCAGCACAGGACAGCGAGGGGATGGCTACACCTTC. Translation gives CASSTGQRGDGYTF.

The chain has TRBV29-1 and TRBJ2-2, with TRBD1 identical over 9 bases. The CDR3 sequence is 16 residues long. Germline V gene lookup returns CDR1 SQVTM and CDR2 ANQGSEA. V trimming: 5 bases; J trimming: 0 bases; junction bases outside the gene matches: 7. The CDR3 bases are TGCAGCGTTCAAGCCTGGGACAGGGCGAACACCGGGGAGCTGTTTTTT. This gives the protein CSVQAWDRANTGELFF.

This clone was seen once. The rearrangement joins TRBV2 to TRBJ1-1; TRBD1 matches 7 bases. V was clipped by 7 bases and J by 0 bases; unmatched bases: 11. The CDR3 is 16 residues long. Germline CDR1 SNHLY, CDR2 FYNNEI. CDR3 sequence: CASMGRTGALNTEAFF. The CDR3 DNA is TGTGCCAGCATGGGGAGGACAGGAGCTTTGAACACTGAAGCTTTCTTT.

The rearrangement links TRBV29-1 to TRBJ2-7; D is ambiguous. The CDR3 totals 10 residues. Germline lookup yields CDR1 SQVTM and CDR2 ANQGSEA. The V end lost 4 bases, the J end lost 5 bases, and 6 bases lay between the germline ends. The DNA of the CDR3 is TGCAGCGTTGCTCAAAACGAGCAGTACTTC. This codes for CSVAQNEQYF.

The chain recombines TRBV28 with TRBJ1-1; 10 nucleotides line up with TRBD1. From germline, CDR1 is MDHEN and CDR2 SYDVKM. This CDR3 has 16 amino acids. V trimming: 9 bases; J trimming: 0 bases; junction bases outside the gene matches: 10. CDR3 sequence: CASWTGGHLLNTEAFF. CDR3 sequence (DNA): TGTGCCAGTTGGACAGGGGGTCACCTACTGAACACTGAAGCTTTCTTT.